The clone carrying this T cell receptor beta chain turned up a few times. What it binds is unknown. This record comes from a study of early T cells in non-severe SARS-CoV-2 infection. Whole-study context: Chains stayed unpaired after sequencing of bulk RNA from unsorted whole blood.

Trimming pared 6 bases from V and 8 bases from J, leaving 13 bases between. The CDR3 has 11 residues. CDR1 is DFQATT and CDR2 is SNEGSKA in the germline V gene (reference sequence). Study results and caveats: Matches to VDJdb favored anti-spike CD8 responses and missed private and CD4 specificities.

Attached unique molecular identifiers marked individual cDNA molecules. TCRdb fed the 5' RACE reads into MiXCR, producing one record per CDR3 protein. The sample yields tens of thousands of distinct CDR3 sequences, roughly 9% seen once. The receptor was derived from an adult who was a healthcare worker with PCR-confirmed SARS-CoV-2 infection or an uninfected control (not recorded which). Source material: whole blood. The chain uses TRBV20-1 and TRBJ2-5; the D is unclear. The DNA of the CDR3 is TGCAGTGCGTACAAAAGGGAAACCCAGTACTTC. This translates into CSAYKRETQYF.